The clone carrying this TCR beta chain occurred a few times. The identical CDR3 is also encoded by other nucleotide sequences in the sample. This sample stems from a study of cytomegalovirus exposure and HLA in healthy donors. PCR used 60 Vbeta primers and 13 Jbeta primers. TCRdb's copy holds only in-frame clones and misses some; the assay was immunoSEQ multiplex PCR. The sample has about 110,000 clones; more than 60% are singletons. This CDR3 region has 14 residues. Germline V gene sequence: CDR1 LNHDA, CDR2 SQIVND (reference sequence). Germline trimming cut 5 bases from V and 4 bases from J; bases unmatched to any gene: 6.

Specimen: PBMCs. The chain has TRBV19 and TRBJ1-2; 8 positions agree with TRBD1. This clonotype was obtained from a man aged 60 to 75 in good health and CMV-seronegative. The DNA of the CDR3 is TGTGCCAGTAGTCCAGGACAGGGAGGCTATGGCTACACCTTC. Encoded protein: CASSPGQGGYGYTF.